Each of the 23 T cell receptor beta chains below was sequenced from the same sample in a study of blood T cells in healthy people across ages. Then a second PCR, running about 7 to 11 cycles, was carried out with a sample-barcoded 5' primer and a J-beta primer mix. TCRdb analysed the 5' RACE reads with MiXCR anew, one entry per CDR3 protein. This sample has roughly 1,500,000 distinct CDR3 sequences; about 43% occur once, and the top ten carry roughly 8.2%. The material sequenced was blood. The source is a woman younger than 35 in good health.

In this sample, this clonotype turned up a few times. The chain combines TRBV7-8 with TRBJ2-7; D unclear. The germline gives CDR1 SGHVS, CDR2 FQNEAQ. This CDR3 has 14 amino acids. V dropped 6 bases and J dropped 0 bases, with 12 bases sitting between them. CDR3 amino acids: CASSLQRLSYEQYF. The CDR3 coding sequence is TGTGCCAGCAGTTTGCAGAGGCTCTCCTACGAGCAGTACTTC.

The chain uses TRBV5-6 and TRBJ1-2; D may be TRBD1 (5 bases). Per the germline V gene, CDR1 is SGHDT and CDR2 is YYEEEE. The CDR3 length is 15 residues. V was clipped by 2 bases and J by 4 bases, with 15 bases between them. The CDR3 is CASSFVSGVVYGYTF. CDR3 coding DNA: TGTGCCAGCAGCTTCGTCTCGGGGGTGGTCTATGGCTACACCTTC. The variable domain in full, completed from reference TRBV5-6 and TRBJ1-2, reads DAGVTQSPTHLIKTRGQQVTLRCSPKSGHDTVSWYQQALGQGPQFIFQYYEEEERQRGNFPDRFSGHQFPNYSSELNVNALLLGDSALYLCASSFVSGVVYGYTFGSGTRLTVV.

Only a few counts were recorded for this clonotype. The chain links TRBV15 to TRBJ2-3, with D tentatively TRBD1 or TRBD2 (5 bases each). CDR3 size: 14 residues. V was cut by 2 bases and J by 6 bases, with 12 bases left in between. Per germline, CDR1 LNHNV and CDR2 YYDKDF (reference sequence). The CDR3 region has the DNA TGTGCCACCAGCAGAACCGGGGCCAGGGATACGCAGTATTTT. This translates into CATSRTGARDTQYF.

CDR3 protein: CASSRSSGAKNIQYF. CDR3 in DNA: TGTGCCAGCAGTCGCAGTTCGGGAGCCAAAAACATTCAGTACTTC. The V gene is TRBV6-5, the J gene TRBJ2-4; D ambiguous. Trimming removed 5 bases from V and 0 bases from J, with 11 bases in between. The CDR3 has 15 amino acids. Germline CDR1 is MNHEY and CDR2 is SVGAGI.

This clonotype was seen only a few times. The chain recombines TRBV20-1 with TRBJ2-3, with D tentatively TRBD2 (7 bases). V lost 4 bases, J lost 0 bases, and 17 bases lay in between. CDR1 is DFQATT, CDR2 SNEGSKA, per germline (reference sequence). This CDR3 comprises 16 residues. The CDR3 loop reads CSANSGGGQSTDTQYF. The CDR3 region has the DNA TGCAGTGCTAATTCGGGCGGGGGCCAGAGCACAGATACGCAGTATTTT.

Worth noting for this clonotype: Sequence at one end of the junction differs from germline and may be a read error. V is TRBV12-3 or TRBV12-4 and J is TRBJ2-3; D call uncertain. This CDR3 contains 12 residues. This CDR3 is CASRPQTDAQYF. CDR3 bases: TGTGCCAGCAGGCCCCAAACAGATGCGCAGTATTTT.

This clonotype turned up a few times. The CDR3 loop reads CASAGTVAKNIQYF. The DNA for the CDR3 is TGTGCCAGCGCCGGGACAGTAGCCAAAAACATTCAGTACTTC. V usage is TRBV27 and J usage is TRBJ2-4; TRBD1 agrees at 7 bases. Germline lookup yields CDR1 MNHEY and CDR2 SMNVEV (reference sequence). This CDR3 has 14 residues. The V and J ends lost 8 bases and 0 bases, in that order; junction bases with no gene match: 4.

This clonotype was found a few times. The gene calls are TRBV20-1 and TRBJ2-5; TRBD2 is a possible D gene (6 bases). CDR3 length: 11 amino acids. The germline CDR1 and CDR2 sequences are DFQATT and SNEGSKA (reference sequence). With 6 bases removed from V and 10 bases from J, the gap between germline ends came to 15 bases. The CDR3 protein is CSAPTFGGQYF. CDR3 DNA: TGCAGTGCCCCCACCTTCGGGGGCCAGTACTTC.

DNA of the CDR3: TGCAGTGCGAGGACCGATAACTATGGCTACACCTTC. Its translation is CSARTDNYGYTF. The chain uses TRBV20-1 and TRBJ1-2; D is undetermined. This CDR3 is 12 amino acids long. Deletions cut 6 bases from V and 1 base from J, with 9 bases between. Germline V lookup: CDR1 DFQATT, CDR2 SNEGSKA (reference sequence).

This clonotype was seen more than once but under ten times. The rearrangement links TRBV6-5 to TRBJ1-6; possibly TRBD1 for D (5 bases). The CDR3 covers 15 residues. CDR1 and CDR2 from the germline V gene are MNHEY and SVGAGI. V was pared by 4 bases and J by 6 bases, with 13 bases between. CDR3 region: CASSSSGGFNSPLHF. DNA of the CDR3: TGTGCCAGCAGTTCCTCCGGGGGGTTTAATTCACCCCTCCACTTT.

This clonotype has a count of ten or more. This rearrangement joins TRBV10-3 to TRBJ2-7, with D possibly matching TRBD1 (6 bases). The CDR3 has 16 amino acids. Germline V gene sequence: CDR1 ENHRY, CDR2 SYGVKD. The V end was cut by 0 bases, the J end by 5 bases, with 17 bases between. The CDR3 sequence: CAISESGAPVFHEQYF. Here the CDR3 DNA reads TGTGCCATCAGTGAGTCGGGGGCCCCGGTTTTCCACGAGCAGTACTTC.

The genes are TRBV4-1 and TRBJ2-1; D not resolved. TRBJ2-7 explains the end of the DNA better; the J call may be wrong. CDR3 length equals 14 residues. The germline gives CDR1 MGHRA, CDR2 YSYEKL. CDR3 region: CASSLPGNYNEQYF. CDR3 sequence (DNA): TGCGCCAGCAGCCTCCCCGGTAATTACAATGAGCAGTACTTC.

This clonotype was found once. The V call is TRBV5-1, the J call TRBJ1-1; 9 bases are shared with TRBD1. V shed 0 bases, J shed 3 bases, and the junction held 15 bases outside the gene matches. Germline V gives CDR1 SGHRS, CDR2 YFSETQ. CDR3 length equals 19 residues. The CDR3 loop reads CASSLEPGGTGPWDTEAFF. In DNA, the CDR3 is TGCGCCAGCAGCTTGGAACCCGGCGGGACAGGGCCGTGGGACACTGAAGCTTTCTTT. Combining the CDR3 with reference TRBV5-1 and TRBJ1-1 gives the whole variable domain KAGVTQTPRYLIKTRGQQVTLSCSPISGHRSVSWYQQTPGQGLQFLFEYFSETQRNKGNFPGRFSGRQFSNSRSEMNVSTLELGDSALYLCASSLEPGGTGPWDTEAFFGQGTRLTVV.

CDR3 protein: CAITGGAQEKLFF. CDR3 coding DNA: TGTGCCATCACCGGGGGGGCGCAAGAAAAACTGTTTTTT. V gene TRBV10-3 combines with J gene TRBJ1-4, with D perhaps matching TRBD1 (6 bases). Looked up from germline, CDR1 is ENHRY and CDR2 is SYGVKD. The CDR3 extends over 13 amino acids. The V end was cut by 7 bases, the J end by 8 bases, with 14 bases between.

The rearrangement uses TRBV6-1 and TRBJ2-5, with 9 bases identical to TRBD1. Trimming removed 8 bases from V and 4 bases from J; junction bases left unmatched: 8. The CDR3 loop spans 14 amino acids. In germline, CDR1 is MNHNS, CDR2 SASEGT. DNA of the CDR3: TGTGCCAGCCGGGAGACAGGGGGGCGAGAGACCCAGTACTTC. Translating gives CASRETGGRETQYF.

This clonotype was seen only a few times. The chain carries TRBV3-1 and TRBJ1-2, with unresolved D. The CDR3 is 13 residues long. From germline, CDR1 is LGHDT and CDR2 YNNKEL (reference sequence). Trimming stripped 11 bases from V and 0 bases from J, with 13 bases between. The CDR3 here is CAVQSVTNYGYTF. CDR3 in DNA: TGTGCCGTACAGAGCGTAACTAACTATGGCTACACCTTC.

Remarks on this clonotype: The junction and the germline gene differ at one end; a read error may be behind it. This chain joins TRBV5-1 and TRBJ2-4; 10 bases match TRBD1. Germline CDR1 reads SGHRS; CDR2 reads YFSETQ. There are 15 residues in the CDR3. CDR3 in amino acids: CAGSLGQGVKNIQYF. The CDR3, as DNA: TGCGCCGGCAGCTTAGGACAGGGGGTTAAAAACATTCAATACTTC. The full variable domain, completed using reference TRBV5-1 and TRBJ2-4, is KAGVTQTPRYLIKTRGQQVTLSCSPISGHRSVSWYQQTPGQGLQFLFEYFSETQRNKGNFPGRFSGRQFSNSRSEMNVSTLELGDSALYLCAGSLGQGVKNIQYFGAGTRLSVL.

This clonotype was seen a few times. The chain employs TRBV16 and TRBJ1-6; perhaps TRBD1 as D (6 bases). Germline lookup yields CDR1 KGHSY and CDR2 FQNENV. The V end was cut by 6 bases, the J end by 7 bases, with 13 bases between. The CDR3 has 14 residues. This CDR3 reads CASSTQGGNSPLHF. In DNA form, the CDR3 reads TGTGCCAGCAGTACACAGGGTGGCAATTCACCCCTCCACTTT.

This chain links TRBV12-5 with TRBJ2-5, with D possibly TRBD2 on 7 matching bases. The DNA end is a closer match to TRBJ2-4, so the J assignment may be wrong. This CDR3 comprises 16 residues. Germline V lookup: CDR1 LGHNT, CDR2 FRNRAP. The CDR3 nucleotides read TGTGCTAGTGGTTTGTCTGGGGAGGGGGGCAAAAACATTCAGTACTTC. Its translation is CASGLSGEGGKNIQYF.

This clonotype was seen repeatedly, ten times or more. At one boundary the junction diverges from the germline segment, which might be a read error. The chain uses TRBV2 and TRBJ2-6, with D hard to call. The CDR3 is 11 residues long. The germline V gene has CDR1 SNHLY and CDR2 FYNNEI. DNA for the CDR3: TGTGCCGGCAGCGGGGCCAACGTCCTGACTTTC. Residues: CAGSGANVLTF.

Remarks on this clonotype: One end of the junction fails to match germline, which may point to a read error. The V gene is TRBV7-2, the J gene TRBJ1-2, with TRBD1 matching over 7 bases. Germline lookup yields CDR1 SGHTA and CDR2 FQGNSA. The CDR3 spans 16 residues. CDR3 nucleotides: TGTGCCAGCAGCTTAGCCGCGACAGGGAATCCGTATGGCTGCACCTTC. Amino acid sequence: CASSLAATGNPYGCTF.

The chain couples TRBV6-2 or TRBV6-3 to TRBJ2-2; D not resolved. Germline V gene lookup returns CDR1 MNHEY and CDR2 SVGEGT. CDR3 length: 16 amino acids. The V end lost 2 bases, the J end lost 0 bases, and 10 bases lay between the germline ends. CDR3 loop: CASSYGLAPNTGELFF. In nucleotides, the CDR3 is TGTGCCAGCAGTTACGGGTTAGCTCCGAACACCGGGGAGCTGTTTTTT.

This clonotype occurred a few times. The J gene is TRBJ2-7, the V gene TRBV12-3 or TRBV12-4, with 7 bases fitting TRBD1. V shed 6 bases and J 0 bases; nucleotides not matched to a gene: 8. The CDR3 contains 15 residues. For the CDR3, the DNA is TGTGCCAGCAGCAAGGCCGGGACAGTCTCCTACGAGCAGTACTTC. Translating gives CASSKAGTVSYEQYF.